This T cell receptor (beta chain) derives from a study of long-term antiretroviral therapy in people with HIV. Study conclusions and caveats: Repertoire composition at all time points was dominated by clones that had expanded before ART. Subsequent to ART, diversity was augmented yet persisted below that of transplant donor controls.

Running of the v3.0 immunoSEQ assay took place at survey level. TCRdb's copy holds only in-frame clones and misses some; the assay was immunoSEQ multiplex PCR. The sample lists about 17,000 clones, over 70% seen once, with approximately 9.5% in the top ten. For this clone: What it binds is unknown.

This CDR3 comprises 15 residues. CDR1 is SQVTM, CDR2 ANQGSEA, per germline. V was pared by 5 bases and J by 2 bases, with 17 bases between. The rearrangement links TRBV29-1 to TRBJ2-3; no firm D call. The clonotype comes from a man aged 45-65 years with HIV. This specimen consisted of unsorted PBMCs, obtained 0.3 years before starting antiretroviral therapy. CDR3 region: CSVPPVWKDTDTQYF. CDR3 sequence (DNA): TGCAGCGTTCCCCCGGTTTGGAAAGACACAGATACGCAGTATTTT.